One sample yielded the 14 T cell receptor beta chains listed below, sequenced in a study of shared clonotypes between healthy human individuals. Using immunoSEQ multiplex PCR, the repertoire was profiled, and TCRdb retains in-frame clones only, with some absent. The sample carries about 2.1 million clones, 93% recorded once. Naive CD8 cells were CD45RO-negative, positively selected for CCR7, excluding terminally differentiated effector memory CD45RA+ cells. The sequencing input was naive CD8+ T cells from PBMCs. These receptor sequences come from a man aged 18 to 35 in good health. Some clones in this sample may be carry-over from other donors' samples.

The sample holds one count of this clone. The CDR3 DNA is TGTGCCAGCAGTTTAAGGGAAAGCTACGAGCAGTACTTC. Protein: CASSLRESYEQYF. The chain carries TRBV27 and TRBJ2-7, with D hard to call. Trimming removed 2 bases at V and 3 bases at J, with 8 bases between. The CDR3 is made up of 13 amino acids. Germline V gene lookup returns CDR1 MNHEY and CDR2 SMNVEV (reference sequence).

Remarks on this clone: The same CDR3 also results from other DNA sequences found in this sample. V gene TRBV27 combines with J gene TRBJ1-2; D is perhaps TRBD1 (5 bases). The CDR3 totals 11 residues. Germline CDR1 and CDR2: MNHEY and SMNVEV (reference sequence). The ends were cut back, 10 bases at V and 4 bases at J, with 10 bases in the middle. This CDR3 reads CATSGGYGYTF. The CDR3 DNA reads as TGTGCCACCTCCGGGGGCTATGGCTACACCTTC.

V usage is TRBV5-4 and J usage is TRBJ2-7, with D perhaps being TRBD1 or TRBD2 (6 bases each). Trimming cost V 2 bases and J 0 bases, with 9 bases left between them. The CDR3 length is 14 residues. Germline-derived CDR1 and CDR2 are SGHNT and YYREEE (reference sequence). The CDR3 protein is CASSFRGPSYEQYF. The CDR3 nucleotides read TGTGCCAGCAGCTTCCGGGGGCCCTCCTACGAGCAGTACTTC.

The genes are TRBV4-1 and TRBJ2-2; TRBD2 matches at 7 bases. This CDR3 has 20 amino acids. Trimming at V came to 4 bases and at J to 2 bases, leaving 19 bases not matched to a gene. Germline CDR1 MGHRA, CDR2 YSYEKL. Here the CDR3 reads CASSLRYSGSRIINTGELFF. The DNA of the CDR3 is TGCGCCAGCAGCCTTAGGTATAGCGGGTCCCGGATCATAAACACCGGGGAGCTGTTTTTT.

The chain combines TRBV7-2 with TRBJ2-1; 7 nucleotides match TRBD1. The CDR3 spans 15 residues. V shed 5 bases and J 5 bases; nucleotides not matched to a gene: 9. Per the germline V gene, CDR1 is SGHTA and CDR2 is FQGNSA. In DNA, the CDR3 is TGTGCCAGCAGCCCCCGGGACAGATCGGACAATGAGCAGTTCTTC. It yields the protein CASSPRDRSDNEQFF. Full variable domain (outside the CDR3, taken from reference TRBV7-2 and TRBJ2-1): GAGVSQSPSNKVTEKGKDVELRCDPISGHTALYWYRQSLGQGLEFLIYFQGNSAPDKSGLPSDRFSAERTGGSVSTLTIQRTQQEDSAVYLCASSPRDRSDNEQFFGPGTRLTVL.

This chain uses TRBV7-9 with TRBJ2-7; 7 nucleotides match TRBD2. Trimming cost V 5 bases and J 4 bases; bases outside gene matches: 14. CDR1 SEHNR and CDR2 FQNEAQ come from the germline V gene (reference sequence). This CDR3 has 16 amino acids. The CDR3 DNA reads TGTGCCAGCAGCCCGGGGGAGGGCGAGCCCTGGTACGAGCAGTACTTC. This encodes CASSPGEGEPWYEQYF.

This clone was found a few times. At the DNA level, this CDR3 is encoded by other sequences in the same sample as well. The chain has TRBV13 and TRBJ1-1; no firm D call. The CDR3 loop spans 12 amino acids. Trimming left V 0 bases short and J 5 bases short, with 4 bases between. Germline V gene sequence: CDR1 PRHDT, CDR2 FYEKMQ (reference sequence). This CDR3 is CASSLGLTEAFF. The CDR3 DNA reads TGTGCCAGCAGCTTAGGCCTAACTGAAGCTTTCTTT.

The V call is TRBV5-1, the J call TRBJ1-2, with TRBD1 identical over 8 bases. The CDR3 covers 14 residues. From germline, CDR1 is SGHRS and CDR2 YFSETQ. V lost 4 bases to trimming and J lost 6 bases; unmatched junction nucleotides: 8. The CDR3: CASSQRQGADGYTF. The CDR3 DNA sequence: TGCGCCAGCAGCCAACGGCAGGGGGCGGATGGCTACACCTTC. Drawing the rest from reference TRBV5-1 and TRBJ1-2, the complete variable domain is KAGVTQTPRYLIKTRGQQVTLSCSPISGHRSVSWYQQTPGQGLQFLFEYFSETQRNKGNFPGRFSGRQFSNSRSEMNVSTLELGDSALYLCASSQRQGADGYTFGSGTRLTVV.

The chain links TRBV29-1 to TRBJ2-1; 11 bases fit TRBD2. This CDR3 is built from 14 residues. Per the germline V gene, CDR1 is SQVTM and CDR2 is ANQGSEA. V shed 6 bases, J shed 5 bases, and the junction held 6 bases outside the gene matches. CDR3 amino acids: CSVIAGGINNEQFF. CDR3 nucleotide sequence: TGCAGCGTAATAGCGGGAGGGATAAACAATGAGCAGTTCTTC.

The V gene is TRBV15, the J gene TRBJ2-6; unclear D gene. The CDR3 covers 15 residues. Germline CDR1 is LNHNV and CDR2 is YYDKDF (reference sequence). Trimming removed 5 bases from V and 0 bases from J, with 8 bases in between. The CDR3 DNA reads as TGTGCCACCAGCGGACCCGACTCTGGGGCCAACGTCCTGACTTTC. Amino acid sequence: CATSGPDSGANVLTF.

The chain uses TRBV27 and TRBJ2-1, with a weak D call TRBD1 (5 bases). Germline CDR1 reads MNHEY; CDR2 reads SMNVEV (reference sequence). Trimming cost V 9 bases and J 4 bases, with 13 bases left between them. The CDR3 length is 13 residues. As DNA, the CDR3 is TGTGCCAGTGGCCTTGGGGCGTACAATGAGCAGTTCTTC. It yields the protein CASGLGAYNEQFF.

V gene TRBV27 combines with J gene TRBJ1-5, with TRBD1 matching over 12 bases. CDR3 size: 17 residues. The trim removed 1 base at V and 4 bases at J, leaving 5 bases unmatched. Germline V gene data show CDR1 as MNHEY and CDR2 as SMNVEV (reference sequence). The CDR3 DNA reads as TGTGCCAGCAGTTTATTAGGGACAGGGGGCGCGAATCAGCCCCAGCATTTT. Translation: CASSLLGTGGANQPQHF.

This chain joins TRBV11-3 and TRBJ2-2; the match to TRBD1 covers 7 bases. J was trimmed by 5 bases and V by 8 bases; bases with no gene match: 5. The CDR3 extends over 13 amino acids. CDR1 is SGHNT and CDR2 is YENEEA in the germline V gene. The CDR3 sequence is CASRTGRTGELFF. For the CDR3, the DNA is TGTGCCAGCCGGACAGGCAGGACCGGGGAGCTGTTTTTT.

As concerns this clone: This same CDR3 is encoded by further DNA sequences in the sample. The chain couples TRBV27 to TRBJ1-2, with TRBD1 matching over 10 bases. The V and J ends lost 6 bases and 3 bases, in that order; junction bases with no gene match: 1. The CDR3 runs 13 residues. Germline V gene data show CDR1 as MNHEY and CDR2 as SMNVEV (reference sequence). CDR3 in amino acids: CASRDRGDYGYTF. Written as DNA, the CDR3 is TGTGCCAGCAGGGACAGGGGGGACTATGGCTACACCTTC.